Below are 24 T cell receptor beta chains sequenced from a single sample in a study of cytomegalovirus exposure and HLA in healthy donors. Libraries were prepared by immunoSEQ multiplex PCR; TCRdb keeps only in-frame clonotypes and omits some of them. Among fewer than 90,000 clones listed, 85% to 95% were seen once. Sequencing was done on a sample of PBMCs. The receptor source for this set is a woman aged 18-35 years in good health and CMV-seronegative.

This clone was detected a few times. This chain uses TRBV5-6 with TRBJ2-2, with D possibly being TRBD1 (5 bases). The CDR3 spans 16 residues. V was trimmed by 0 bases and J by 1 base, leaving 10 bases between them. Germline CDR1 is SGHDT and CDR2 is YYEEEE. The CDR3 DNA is TGTGCCAGCAGCTTGGTCAGGCAGGGGAACACCGGGGAGCTGTTTTTT. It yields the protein CASSLVRQGNTGELFF.

CDR3 DNA sequence: TGTGCCAGCAGCTTAGAAATGTCGGGACATCTCAATCAGCCCCAGCATTTT. It codes for CASSLEMSGHLNQPQHF. The rearrangement links TRBV7-9 to TRBJ1-5, with D possibly TRBD1 on 6 matching bases. CDR1 and CDR2 (germline): SEHNR, FQNEAQ (reference sequence). This CDR3 is built from 17 residues. The V gene lost 1 base and the J gene lost 3 bases, with 16 bases spanning the gap.

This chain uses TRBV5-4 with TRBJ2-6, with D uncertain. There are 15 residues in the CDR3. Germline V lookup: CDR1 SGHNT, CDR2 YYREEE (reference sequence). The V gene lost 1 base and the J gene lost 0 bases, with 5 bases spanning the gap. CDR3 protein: CASSLRVSGANVLTF. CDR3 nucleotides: TGTGCCAGCAGCTTGCGCGTCTCTGGGGCCAACGTCCTGACTTTC.

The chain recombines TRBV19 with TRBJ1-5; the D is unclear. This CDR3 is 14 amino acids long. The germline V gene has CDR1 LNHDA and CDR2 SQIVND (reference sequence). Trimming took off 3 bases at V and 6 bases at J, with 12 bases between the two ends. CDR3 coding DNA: TGTGCCAGTAGTATGTCTGGGGAGTCTCAGCCCCAGCATTTT. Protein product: CASSMSGESQPQHF.

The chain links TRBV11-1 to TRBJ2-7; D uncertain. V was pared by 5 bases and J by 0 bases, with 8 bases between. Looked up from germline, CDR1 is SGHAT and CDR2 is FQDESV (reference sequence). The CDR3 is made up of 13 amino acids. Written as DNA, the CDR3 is TGTGCCAGCAGCCGTGAGAGCTCCTACGAGCAGTACTTC. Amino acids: CASSRESSYEQYF.

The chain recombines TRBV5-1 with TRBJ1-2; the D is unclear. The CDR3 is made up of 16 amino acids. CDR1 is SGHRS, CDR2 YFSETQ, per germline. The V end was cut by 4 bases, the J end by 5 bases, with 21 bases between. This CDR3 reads CASSPRASFSGYGYTF. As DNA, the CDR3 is TGCGCCAGCAGCCCTAGGGCCAGCTTCAGCGGTTATGGCTACACCTTC. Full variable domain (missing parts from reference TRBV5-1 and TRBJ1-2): KAGVTQTPRYLIKTRGQQVTLSCSPISGHRSVSWYQQTPGQGLQFLFEYFSETQRNKGNFPGRFSGRQFSNSRSEMNVSTLELGDSALYLCASSPRASFSGYGYTFGSGTRLTVV.

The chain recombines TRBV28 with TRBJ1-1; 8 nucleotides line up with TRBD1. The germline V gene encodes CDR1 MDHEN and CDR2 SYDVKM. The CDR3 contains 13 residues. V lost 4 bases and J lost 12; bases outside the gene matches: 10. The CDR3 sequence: CASSSPDRETTFF. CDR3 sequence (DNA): TGTGCCAGCAGTTCACCGGACAGGGAGACGACTTTCTTT. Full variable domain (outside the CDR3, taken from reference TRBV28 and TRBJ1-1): DVKVTQSSRYLVKRTGEKVFLECVQDMDHENMFWYRQDPGLGLRLIYFSYDVKMKEKGDIPEGYSVSREKKERFSLILESASTNQTSMYLCASSSPDRETTFFGQGTRLTVV.

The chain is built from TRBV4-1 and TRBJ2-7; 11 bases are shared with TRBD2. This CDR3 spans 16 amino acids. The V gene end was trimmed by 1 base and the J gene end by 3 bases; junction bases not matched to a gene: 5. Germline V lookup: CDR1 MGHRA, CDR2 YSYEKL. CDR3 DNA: TGCGCCAGCAGCCAAGTACTCACTAGCGGGAGCTACGAGCAGTACTTC. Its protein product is CASSQVLTSGSYEQYF.

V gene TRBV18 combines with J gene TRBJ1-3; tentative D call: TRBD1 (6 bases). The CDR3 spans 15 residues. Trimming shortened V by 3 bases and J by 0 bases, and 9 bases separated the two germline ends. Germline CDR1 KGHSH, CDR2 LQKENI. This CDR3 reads CASSPGTLSGNTIYF. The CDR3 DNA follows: TGTGCCAGCTCACCCGGGACACTCTCTGGAAACACCATATATTTT.

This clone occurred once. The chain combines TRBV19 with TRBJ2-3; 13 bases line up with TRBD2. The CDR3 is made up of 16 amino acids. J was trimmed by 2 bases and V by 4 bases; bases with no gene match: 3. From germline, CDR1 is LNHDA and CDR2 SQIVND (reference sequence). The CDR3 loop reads CASSKGTSGVTDTQYF. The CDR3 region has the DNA TGTGCCAGTAGTAAAGGGACTAGCGGGGTCACAGATACGCAGTATTTT.

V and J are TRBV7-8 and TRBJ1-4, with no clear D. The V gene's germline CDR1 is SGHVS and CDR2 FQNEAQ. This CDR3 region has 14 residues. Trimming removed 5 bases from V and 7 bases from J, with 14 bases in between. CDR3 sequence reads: CASSELGSSEKLFF. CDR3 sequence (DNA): TGTGCCAGCAGCGAACTCGGGAGTTCTGAAAAACTGTTTTTT.

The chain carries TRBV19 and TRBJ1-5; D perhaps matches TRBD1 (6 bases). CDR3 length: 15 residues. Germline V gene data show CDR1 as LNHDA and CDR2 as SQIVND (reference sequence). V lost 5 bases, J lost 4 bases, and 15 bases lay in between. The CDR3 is CASSPLDRPNQPQHF. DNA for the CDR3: TGTGCCAGTAGTCCCCTTGACAGGCCAAATCAGCCCCAGCATTTT.

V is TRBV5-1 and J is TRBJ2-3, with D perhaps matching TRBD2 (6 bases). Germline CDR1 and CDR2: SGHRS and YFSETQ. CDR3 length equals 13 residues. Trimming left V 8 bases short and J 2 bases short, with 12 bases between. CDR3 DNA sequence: TGCGCCAGTTCGGGACTCCCCACAGATACGCAGTATTTT. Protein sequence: CASSGLPTDTQYF.

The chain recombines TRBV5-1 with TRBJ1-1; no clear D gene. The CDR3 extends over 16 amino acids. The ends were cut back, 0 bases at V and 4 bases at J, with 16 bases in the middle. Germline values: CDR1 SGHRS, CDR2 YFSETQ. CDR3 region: CASSLVAGVKSTEAFF. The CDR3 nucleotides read TGCGCCAGCAGCTTGGTTGCCGGTGTTAAGTCCACTGAAGCTTTCTTT.

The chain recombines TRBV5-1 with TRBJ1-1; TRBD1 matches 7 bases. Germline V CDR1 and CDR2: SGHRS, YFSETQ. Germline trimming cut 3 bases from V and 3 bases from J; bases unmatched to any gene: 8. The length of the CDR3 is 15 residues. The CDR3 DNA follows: TGCGCCAGCAGCTCCCAAAGGGGGCGAGACACTGAAGCTTTCTTT. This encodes CASSSQRGRDTEAFF.

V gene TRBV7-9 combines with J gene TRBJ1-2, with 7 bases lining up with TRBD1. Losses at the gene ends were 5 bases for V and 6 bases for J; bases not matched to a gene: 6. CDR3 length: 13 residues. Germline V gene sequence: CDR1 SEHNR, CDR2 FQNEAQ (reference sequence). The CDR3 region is CASSQQGFHGYTF. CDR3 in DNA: TGTGCCAGCAGCCAACAGGGGTTCCATGGCTACACCTTC. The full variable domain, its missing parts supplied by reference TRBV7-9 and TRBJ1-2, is DTGVSQNPRHKITKRGQNVTFRCDPISEHNRLYWYRQTLGQGPEFLTYFQNEAQLEKSRLLSDRFSAERPKGSFSTLEIQRTEQGDSAMYLCASSQQGFHGYTFGSGTRLTVV.

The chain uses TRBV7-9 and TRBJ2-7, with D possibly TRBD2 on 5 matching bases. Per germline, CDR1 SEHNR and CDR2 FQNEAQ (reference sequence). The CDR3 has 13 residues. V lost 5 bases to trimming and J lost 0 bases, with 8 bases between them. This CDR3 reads CASSRGSSYEQYF. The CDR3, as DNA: TGTGCCAGCAGCCGGGGTAGCTCCTACGAGCAGTACTTC.

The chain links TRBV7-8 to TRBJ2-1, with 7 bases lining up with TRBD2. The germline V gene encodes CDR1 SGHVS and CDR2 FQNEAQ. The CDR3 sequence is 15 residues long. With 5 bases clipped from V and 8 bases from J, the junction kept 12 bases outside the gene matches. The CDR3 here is CASSPPSGAWDEQFF. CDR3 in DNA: TGTGCCAGCAGCCCCCCCAGCGGGGCTTGGGATGAGCAGTTCTTC. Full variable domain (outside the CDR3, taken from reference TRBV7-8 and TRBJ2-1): GAGVSQSPRYKVAKRGQDVALRCDPISGHVSLFWYQQALGQGPEFLTYFQNEAQLDKSGLPSDRFFAERPEGSVSTLKIQRTQQEDSAVYLCASSPPSGAWDEQFFGPGTRLTVL.

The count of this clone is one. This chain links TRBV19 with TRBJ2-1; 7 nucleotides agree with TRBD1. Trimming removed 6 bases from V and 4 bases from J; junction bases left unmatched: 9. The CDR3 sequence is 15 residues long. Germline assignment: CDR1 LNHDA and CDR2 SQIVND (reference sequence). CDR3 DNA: TGTGCCAGTAGCATGGGACAGTTCCCTTACAATGAGCAGTTCTTC. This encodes CASSMGQFPYNEQFF.

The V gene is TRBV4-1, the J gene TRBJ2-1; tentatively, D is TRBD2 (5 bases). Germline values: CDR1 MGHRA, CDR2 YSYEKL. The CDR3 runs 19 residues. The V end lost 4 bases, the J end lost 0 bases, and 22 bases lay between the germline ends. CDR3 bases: TGCGCCAGCAGCCCTACCCAACCTTTCTCTAGCCGCTCCTACAATGAGCAGTTCTTC. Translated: CASSPTQPFSSRSYNEQFF.

In nucleotides, the CDR3 is TGTGCCATCAGTGAGTCCTTGGCAGGTGGTGAAAAACTGTTTTTT. It yields the protein CAISESLAGGEKLFF. The chain recombines TRBV10-3 with TRBJ1-4; D ambiguous. Per germline, CDR1 ENHRY and CDR2 SYGVKD. The CDR3 is made up of 15 amino acids. The V end was cut by 0 bases, the J end by 7 bases, with 12 bases between.

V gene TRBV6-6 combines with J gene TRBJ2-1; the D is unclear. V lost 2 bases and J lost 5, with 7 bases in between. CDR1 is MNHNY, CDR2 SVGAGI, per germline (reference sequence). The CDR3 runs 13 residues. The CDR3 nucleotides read TGTGCCAGCAGTTACGCGTCGGACAATGAGCAGTTCTTC. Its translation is CASSYASDNEQFF.

Here the CDR3 DNA reads TGTGCCAGCAGCCCCGGGACAGCTAACTACGAGCAGTACTTC. It yields the protein CASSPGTANYEQYF. V is TRBV28 and J is TRBJ2-7, with 7 bases matching TRBD1. V shed 6 bases and J 3 bases; nucleotides not matched to a gene: 8. Germline lookup yields CDR1 MDHEN and CDR2 SYDVKM. The CDR3 runs 14 residues.

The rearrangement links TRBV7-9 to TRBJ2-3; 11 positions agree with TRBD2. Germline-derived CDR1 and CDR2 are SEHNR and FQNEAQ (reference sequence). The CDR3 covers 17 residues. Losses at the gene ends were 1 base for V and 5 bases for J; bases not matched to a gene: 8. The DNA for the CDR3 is TGTGCCAGCAGCTTAGGCGCACTAGCGGGAGTTGAAGATACGCAGTATTTT. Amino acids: CASSLGALAGVEDTQYF.